This TCR beta chain was sequenced in a study of T cell responses to AZD1222 COVID-19 vaccine. Regarding the study as a whole: It should be noted that donors were predominantly white British and more often female, and clonal diversity was possibly underestimated. The breadth and depth of Spike-specific TCRs increased once two AZD1222 doses had been given.

Using immunoSEQ multiplex PCR, the repertoire was profiled, and TCRdb retains in-frame clones only, with some absent. The sample shows approximately 35,000 clones, around 84% of them seen only once. As for this clone: The antigen remains unidentified.

The trim removed 4 bases at V and 2 bases at J, leaving 9 bases unmatched. This CDR3 region has 16 residues. CDR1 is GTSNPN and CDR2 is SVGIG in the germline V gene (reference sequence). It was second doses at about 4 or about 12 weeks that were pooled. The material was peripheral blood, obtained 28 days after the second AZD1222 dose. This TCR derives from an adult who received the AZD1222 COVID-19 vaccine. The chain uses TRBV30 and TRBJ2-4, with 9 bases matching TRBD2. CDR3 DNA: TGTGCCTGGAAAGGCGGGACTAGCTCGACCAAAAACATTCAGTACTTC. The encoded protein is CAWKGGTSSTKNIQYF.